This is a list of T cell receptor beta chains from one sample in a study of blood T cell repertoires in COVID-19. Profiling relied on immunoSEQ multiplex PCR, and the TCRdb table lists in-frame clones only, not all of them. The table lists around 150,000 clones, approximately 80% of them singletons. The sequenced sample was peripheral blood. These receptors originate from a woman aged 80 or over with acute or convalescent COVID-19. Each CDR3 is given with its conserved first and last residue. A D gene is named only where the DNA matches it firmly. Clone size is stated in some rows and not others, as once, few, many or a class when expanded.

>TRBJ2-1|.|TRBV24-1|few
CATSDSQGSYEQFF
TGTGCCACCAGTGATTCTCAGGGGTCGTATGAGCAGTTCTTC
>TRBJ1-6|.|TRBV6-5|.
CASSYSRDSPLHF
TGTGCCAGCAGTTACTCGAGAGATTCACCCCTCCACTTT
>TRBJ2-3|TRBD2|TRBV5-1|once
CASSLGLAGFTDTQYF
TGCGCCAGCAGCTTGGGACTAGCGGGGTTCACAGATACGCAGTATTTT
>TRBJ1-5|.|TRBV20-1|.
CSAAGNQPQHF
TGCAGTGCCGCGGGCAATCAGCCCCAGCATTTT
>TRBJ1-1|TRBD1|TRBV5-1|.
CASSLVRGKKTEAFF
TGCGCCAGCAGCTTGGTCAGGGGGAAGAAGACTGAAGCTTTCTTT
>TRBJ2-1|TRBD2|TRBV27|.
CASGGGRKHHNEQFF
TGTGCCAGCGGGGGGGGACGAAAACATCACAATGAGCAGTTCTTC
>TRBJ2-1|.|TRBV7-2|.
CASSSRQGYNEQFF
TGTGCCAGCAGCTCCCGTCAGGGGTACAATGAGCAGTTCTTC
>TRBJ1-2|.|TRBV5-5|.
CASSGGLSGYTF
TGTGCCAGCAGCGGAGGGCTTAGTGGCTACACCTTC
>TRBJ2-5|.|TRBV7-2|.
CASSLSLKRQETQYF
TGTGCCAGCAGCTTATCCCTCAAGCGGCAAGAGACCCAGTACTTC
>TRBJ1-1|.|TRBV30|.
CAWSLGGAGTEAFF
TGTGCCTGGAGTTTAGGGGGGGCTGGCACTGAAGCTTTCTTT
>TRBJ2-3|.|TRBV3-1/TRBV3-2|.
CASSQGTPRDTQYF
TGTGCCAGCAGCCAAGGAACGCCGAGGGATACGCAGTATTTT
>TRBJ2-7|TRBD1|TRBV18|few
CASSPTGDPYEQYF
TGTGCCAGCTCACCGACAGGGGACCCCTACGAGCAGTACTTC
>TRBJ2-1|.|TRBV9|.
CASSVGYNEQFF
TGTGCCAGCAGCGTCGGCTACAATGAGCAGTTCTTC
>TRBJ1-4|TRBD1|TRBV5-6|.
CASSLGSGQGNEKLFF
TGTGCCAGCAGCTTGGGGTCGGGACAGGGAAATGAAAAACTGTTTTTT
>TRBJ1-1|.|TRBV3-1/TRBV3-2|.
CASSRAPKTEAFF
TGTGCCAGCAGCCGCGCCCCGAAAACTGAAGCTTTCTTT
>TRBJ1-1|.|TRBV18|.
CASSPLPTGREAFF
TGTGCCAGCTCACCACTACCGACAGGACGAGAAGCTTTCTTT
>TRBJ1-5|TRBD1|TRBV19|.
CASSRGRSNQPQHF
TGTGCCAGTAGCAGGGGGCGAAGCAATCAGCCCCAGCATTTT
>TRBJ1-2|.|TRBV12-5|.
CASGFRAYGYTF
TGTGCTAGTGGTTTCAGGGCTTATGGCTACACCTTC
>TRBJ2-7|.|TRBV6-2/TRBV6-3|.
CASSYGRDGYEQYF
TGTGCCAGCAGTTACGGGCGGGATGGATACGAGCAGTACTTC
>TRBJ1-1|.|TRBV3-1/TRBV3-2|few
CASSPPGIYNTEAFF
TGTGCCAGCAGCCCGCCGGGGATTTATAACACTGAAGCTTTCTTT
>TRBJ2-1|TRBD2|TRBV27|.
CASGGRAYNEQFF
TGTGCCAGTGGCGGGAGGGCATACAATGAGCAGTTCTTC